A single sample gave rise to the 20 T cell receptor beta chains below, sequenced in a study of Graves' ophthalmopathy and Graves' hyperthyroidism. CDR3 regions of TCR beta were amplified from RNA transcripts. The first round was an RT-PCR with HTBI primers, and the second round was a multiplex PCR. One entry per CDR3 protein results from TCRdb running MiXCR on the multiplex PCR reads. The sample lists 35,000 to 50,000 distinct CDR3 sequences; roughly 49% were seen once. Sequenced sample: peripheral blood. Receptors originate from an adult woman with stable Graves' hyperthyroidism.

CDR3 coding DNA: TGCAGCGTTGTTCCTGGGACAGGGTTCTACGAGCAGTACTTC. It specifies CSVVPGTGFYEQYF. This chain links TRBV29-1 with TRBJ2-7; 9 bases map to TRBD1. The J segment lost 3 bases and the V segment lost 4 bases, leaving 7 bases of the junction unmatched. CDR1 and CDR2 from the germline V gene are SQVTM and ANQGSEA. The length of the CDR3 is 14 residues.

This chain joins TRBV11-3 and TRBJ2-5; 7 nucleotides match TRBD1. V was clipped by 3 bases and J by 10 bases; unmatched bases: 14. CDR1 SGHNT and CDR2 YENEEA come from the germline V gene. This CDR3 comprises 15 residues. CDR3 in amino acids: CASSFSGTVQGDQYF. The CDR3 DNA reads TGTGCCAGCAGCTTTTCCGGGACAGTCCAAGGAGACCAGTACTTC.

As regards this clonotype: This may be a read error: a much more frequent sequence differs by one nucleotide. The chain couples TRBV7-3 to TRBJ2-3; TRBD2 aligns across 8 bases. The CDR3 is 16 amino acids. The germline V gene has CDR1 SGHTA and CDR2 FQGTGA. The CDR3 bases are TGTGCCTGCAGCATCGCGGGGGCGGGGGGAACAGATACGCAGTATTTT. Translated: CACSIAGAGGTDTQYF. The whole variable domain, remainder taken from reference TRBV7-3 and TRBJ2-3, is GAGVSQTPSNKVTEKGKYVELRCDPISGHTALYWYRQSLGQGPEFLIYFQGTGAADDSGLPNDRFFAVRPEGSVSTLKIQRTERGDSAVYLCACSIAGAGGTDTQYFGPGTRLTVL.

This clonotype was counted ten times or more. J is TRBJ2-3 and V is TRBV20-1, with D unresolved. In germline, CDR1 is DFQATT, CDR2 SNEGSKA (reference sequence). The CDR3 runs 15 residues. The V end lost 6 bases, the J end lost 0 bases, and 16 bases lay between the germline ends. The CDR3 protein is CSARPLQASTDTQYF. The DNA of the CDR3 is TGCAGTGCCAGACCCCTGCAGGCCAGCACAGATACGCAGTATTTT.

By share, this clonotype ranks as medium-sized. This chain joins TRBV13 and TRBJ2-3; 14 nucleotides align to TRBD2. CDR3 length: 16 residues. V gave up 8 bases and J gave up 6 bases; unmatched junction bases: 10. Germline assignment: CDR1 PRHDT and CDR2 FYEKMQ (reference sequence). This CDR3 reads CASQEGTSGRGDTQYF. Here the CDR3 DNA reads TGTGCCAGCCAAGAGGGGACTAGCGGGAGAGGCGATACGCAGTATTTT.

This clonotype appeared many times. The rearrangement links TRBV10-3 to TRBJ1-1, with D perhaps matching TRBD1 (5 bases). Per the germline V gene, CDR1 is ENHRY and CDR2 is SYGVKD. Trimming pared 9 bases from V and 8 bases from J, leaving 16 bases between. The CDR3 length is 12 residues. The chain's CDR3 is CAIGTGREEAFF. The CDR3 nucleotides are TGTGCCATTGGTACAGGAAGAGAAGAAGCTTTCTTT.

This clonotype was seen repeatedly, ten times or more. This chain connects TRBV6-1 to TRBJ2-2, with D unclear. Germline lookup yields CDR1 MNHNS and CDR2 SASEGT. Deletions cut 10 bases from V and 6 bases from J, with 12 bases between. The CDR3 spans 12 residues. CDR3 sequence (DNA): TGTGCCACACTCCTAATGGCCGGGGAGCTGTTTTTT. It is translated as CATLLMAGELFF.

In this sample, this clonotype turned up many times. The J gene is TRBJ2-5, the V gene TRBV4-1, with D maybe TRBD2 (6 bases). Germline-derived CDR1 and CDR2 are MGHRA and YSYEKL. V was cut by 4 bases and J by 5 bases, with 20 bases left in between. The CDR3 loop spans 16 amino acids. CDR3 DNA sequence: TGCGCCAGCAGCCGCGGAACAGGAGGCGCGGGGGAGACCCAGTACTTC. Protein sequence: CASSRGTGGAGETQYF.

The rearrangement uses TRBV20-1 and TRBJ2-5; 15 bases fit TRBD2. The trim removed 6 bases at V and 5 bases at J, leaving 4 bases unmatched. Germline V lookup: CDR1 DFQATT, CDR2 SNEGSKA (reference sequence). The CDR3 covers 14 residues. DNA of the CDR3: TGCAGTGCAGGGACTAGCGGGAGGAGGGAGACCCAGTACTTC. It codes for CSAGTSGRRETQYF.

This chain uses TRBV7-9 with TRBJ1-2; 7 bases line up with TRBD1. Germline V lookup: CDR1 SEHNR, CDR2 FQNEAQ (reference sequence). J lost 6 bases, V lost 4 bases, and 8 bases had no gene match. The CDR3 totals 14 residues. In nucleotides, the CDR3 is TGTGCCAGCAGCTCGACAGGGAGTATGCATGGCTACACCTTC. Its translation: CASSSTGSMHGYTF. The whole variable domain, filled in from reference TRBV7-9 and TRBJ1-2, reads DTGVSQNPRHKITKRGQNVTFRCDPISEHNRLYWYRQTLGQGPEFLTYFQNEAQLEKSRLLSDRFSAERPKGSFSTLEIQRTEQGDSAMYLCASSSTGSMHGYTFGSGTRLTVV.

In regard to this clonotype: The CDR3 end shows no conserved phenylalanine or tryptophan, and so a read error is likely. The limits of the CDR3 on the DNA are not certain, so only TCRdb's listed CDR3 is given. The chain links TRBV4-1 to TRBJ2-7. The CDR3 sequence runs 13 residues, both termini included. CDR1 MGHRA and CDR2 YSYEKL come from the germline V gene. CDR3 region: CAGSQDFSDRKYL.

This clonotype was observed many times. The CDR3 coding sequence is TGTGCCAGCCGGGGGCCGCAGCCCCAGCATTTT. This translates into CASRGPQPQHF. The genes are TRBV27 and TRBJ1-5; D perhaps matches TRBD1 (6 bases). Germline CDR1 and CDR2: MNHEY and SMNVEV (reference sequence). This CDR3 is built from 11 residues. V lost 8 bases and J 7 bases, leaving 9 bases between the germline ends.

There are a few counts of this clonotype. The CDR3 DNA is TGCGCCAGCAGTTCCGGGACAGGAAACTCTGGGGCCAACGTCCTGACTTTC. It codes for CASSSGTGNSGANVLTF. J is TRBJ2-6 and V is TRBV5-1; 8 positions match TRBD1. The CDR3 is made up of 17 amino acids. V lost 5 bases, J lost 0 bases, and 7 bases stayed unmatched. Germline V lookup: CDR1 SGHRS, CDR2 YFSETQ.

The chain joins TRBV29-1 to TRBJ2-3; D gene ambiguous. Trimming pared 3 bases from V and 0 bases from J, leaving 10 bases between. The CDR3 totals 14 residues. Germline lookup yields CDR1 SQVTM and CDR2 ANQGSEA. The CDR3 sequence: CSVDFRASTDTQYF. In DNA form, the CDR3 reads TGCAGCGTTGACTTTAGGGCGAGCACAGATACGCAGTATTTT.

This clonotype was recorded at least ten times. The chain carries TRBV29-1 and TRBJ1-3; D is possibly TRBD1 (5 bases). Germline CDR1 reads SQVTM; CDR2 reads ANQGSEA. This CDR3 spans 13 amino acids. V was pared by 7 bases and J by 3 bases, with 13 bases between. The CDR3 DNA follows: TGCAGCGCGAGGGCGGGGGATGGAAACACCATATATTTT. Protein: CSARAGDGNTIYF.

This clonotype appeared a few times. This sequence joins TRBV7-9 and TRBJ1-2; 12 bases match TRBD1. Unmatched junction bases numbered 13, after V lost 6 bases and J lost 8 bases. This CDR3 has 16 residues. Germline V gives CDR1 SEHNR, CDR2 FQNEAQ (reference sequence). The CDR3 spells CASSYTGTGGAAGYTF. CDR3 bases: TGTGCCAGCAGTTACACCGGGACAGGGGGCGCGGCAGGCTACACCTTC.

This clonotype has at least ten counts. The chain is built from TRBV2 and TRBJ1-5; possible D gene TRBD1, 6 bases. Trimming took 8 bases from V and 8 from J, leaving 19 bases between them. The CDR3 contains 14 residues. Germline V gives CDR1 SNHLY, CDR2 FYNNEI. CDR3 in DNA: TGTGCCAGCGAGGGGGGGCGAGGATCTAAGCCCCAGCATTTT. Its translation is CASEGGRGSKPQHF.

This clonotype has ten or more counts. The V gene is TRBV6-2 or TRBV6-3, the J gene TRBJ1-3; no reliable D call. Per the germline V gene, CDR1 is MNHEY and CDR2 is SVGEGT. There are 15 residues in the CDR3. Trimming left V 7 bases short and J 0 bases short, with 13 bases between. CDR3 nucleotide sequence: TGTGCCAGCACCCACGGGAGTCTCTCTGGAAACACCATATATTTT. Translation: CASTHGSLSGNTIYF.

The chain uses TRBV6-5 and TRBJ2-5; the match to TRBD2 covers 15 bases. V lost 6 bases to trimming and J lost 5 bases; unmatched junction nucleotides: 1. Germline lookup yields CDR1 MNHEY and CDR2 SVGAGI. This CDR3 has 14 residues. CDR3 coding DNA: TGTGCCAGCAGCGGACTAGCGGGAGGGGAGACCCAGTACTTC. As protein: CASSGLAGGETQYF.

This clonotype was detected ten times or more. The V call is TRBV14, the J call TRBJ2-7; weak D call: TRBD2 (6 bases). Germline lookup yields CDR1 SGHDN and CDR2 FVKESK. This CDR3 has 15 residues. The V and J ends lost 1 base and 0 bases respectively, with 10 bases between them. CDR3 nucleotide sequence: TGTGCCAGCAGCCAAGGTGCGGGACCCTCCTACGAGCAGTACTTC. The encoded protein is CASSQGAGPSYEQYF.